This T cell receptor (beta chain) comes out of a study of shared clonotypes between healthy human individuals. Study as a whole: Participating donors consisted of a couple of women and a few men aged 18 to 49. Plates per donor: three CD4 naive, three CD4 memory, two CD8 naive, one CD8 memory. General observations from the study: Rarefaction curves obtained for sorted subsets showed sequencing incomplete despite large depth.

Notes on this clone: The antigen is unknown.

Data came from immunoSEQ multiplex PCR; TCRdb stores just in-frame clones and leaves some out. The table includes 2,500,000 or so clones, around 94% detected once. The germline V gene has CDR1 SGHTA and CDR2 FQGTGA. The CDR3 covers 16 residues. The V segment lost 5 bases and the J segment 3 bases; nucleotides outside the gene matches: 11. Material for sequencing was naive CD4+ T cells sorted from blood. Sample subset: CD45RA+ positively selected. The rearrangement joins TRBV7-3 to TRBJ2-3; 7 nucleotides match TRBD1. This clonotype was sampled from a man between 18 and 29 years old in good health. CDR3 DNA sequence: TGTGCCAGCAGCCTAGACAGGGATGCCTTGACAGATACGCAGTATTTT. Protein: CASSLDRDALTDTQYF.